One and the same sample provided the 18 T cell receptor beta chains below, sequenced in a study of T cells after yellow fever vaccination. TCRdb reprocessed the 5' RACE reads with MiXCR, giving one entry per CDR3 protein. Counted here are a few hundred thousand distinct CDR3 sequences, around 3.1% occurring once; the ten biggest clones make up about 3.3%. This material consisted of CD4+ T cells sorted from PBMCs, taken 10 days after the yellow fever booster vaccination. The origin of the receptors is a man aged 18-30 years who received the YFV17D yellow fever vaccine.

This clonotype has a count of ten or more. The rearrangement uses TRBV20-1 and TRBJ1-5; D gene ambiguous. The germline gives CDR1 DFQATT, CDR2 SNEGSKA (reference sequence). CDR3 length: 14 amino acids. Between the trimmed V and J ends, which lost 2 bases and 5 bases, there was a span of 13 bases. CDR3 in DNA: TGCAGTGCTAGAAGCTTTGGATCCCATCAGCCCCAGCATTTT. Its protein is CSARSFGSHQPQHF.

The chain combines TRBV4-2 with TRBJ2-3, with a possible D match to TRBD1 (6 bases). V was pared by 3 bases and J by 3 bases, with 13 bases between. CDR3 size: 15 residues. The V gene's germline CDR1 is LGHNA and CDR2 YNFKEQ. CDR3 sequence: CASSQHVGGTDTQYF. The DNA for the CDR3 is TGTGCCAGCAGCCAGCACGTAGGGGGTACAGATACGCAGTATTTT.

This clonotype was counted many times. The V and J genes are TRBV4-3 and TRBJ2-3; D uncertain. The CDR3 loop spans 15 amino acids. The germline V gene has CDR1 LGHNA and CDR2 YSLEER. With 4 bases removed from V and 6 bases from J, the gap between germline ends came to 17 bases. The CDR3 loop is CASSLEDRARDTQYF. DNA for the CDR3: TGCGCCAGCAGCCTAGAGGACCGGGCGCGGGATACGCAGTATTTT.

This clonotype was seen a few times. The chain joins TRBV28 to TRBJ2-3, with 8 bases matching TRBD2. There are 14 residues in the CDR3. CDR1 is MDHEN and CDR2 is SYDVKM in the germline V gene. Losses at the gene ends were 6 bases for V and 8 bases for J; bases not matched to a gene: 10. CDR3 sequence: CASRVGGARATQYF. The DNA for the CDR3 is TGTGCCAGCAGGGTCGGGGGGGCTCGGGCTACGCAGTATTTT. The variable domain in full, completed from reference TRBV28 and TRBJ2-3, reads DVKVTQSSRYLVKRTGEKVFLECVQDMDHENMFWYRQDPGLGLRLIYFSYDVKMKEKGDIPEGYSVSREKKERFSLILESASTNQTSMYLCASRVGGARATQYFGPGTRLTVL.

This clonotype was detected ten times or more. The V gene is TRBV24-1, the J gene TRBJ1-2; the D gene is possibly TRBD1 (6 bases). This CDR3 has 13 amino acids. V lost 1 base and J 8 bases, leaving 10 bases between the germline ends. CDR1 and CDR2 from the germline V gene are KGHDR and SFDVKD. The DNA for the CDR3 is TGTGCCACCAGTGATTTAGGGGGATGCGGCTACACCTTC. Amino acid sequence: CATSDLGGCGYTF.

This clonotype was recorded many times. The chain carries TRBV12-3 or TRBV12-4 and TRBJ2-2, with D possibly being TRBD2 (6 bases). The CDR3 extends over 14 amino acids. V was clipped by 5 bases and J by 5 bases, with 12 bases between them. The CDR3 sequence: CASSPLRGTGELFF. DNA of the CDR3: TGTGCCAGCAGTCCCCTGCGGGGAACCGGGGAGCTGTTTTTT.

This clonotype was recorded many times. The CDR3 protein is CASSPPWGNTGELFF. CDR3 coding DNA: TGTGCCAGCAGTCCCCCGTGGGGGAACACCGGGGAGCTGTTTTTT. The chain carries TRBV28 and TRBJ2-2; D ambiguous. This CDR3 is built from 15 residues. CDR1 is MDHEN, CDR2 SYDVKM, per germline. V was cut by 5 bases and J by 1 base, with 11 bases left in between.

The sample holds many counts of this clonotype. This chain uses TRBV18 with TRBJ2-3; D is unclear. Trimming removed 0 bases from V and 0 bases from J, with 4 bases in between. Germline loops: CDR1 KGHSH, CDR2 LQKENI. There are 14 residues in the CDR3. The CDR3 DNA reads as TGTGCCAGCTCACCACCGGCCAGCACAGATACGCAGTATTTT. Its translation is CASSPPASTDTQYF.

Many counts were recorded for this clonotype. The chain recombines TRBV6-2 or TRBV6-3 with TRBJ2-3, with 11 bases lining up with TRBD2. Germline loops: CDR1 MNHEY, CDR2 SVGEGT. This CDR3 comprises 14 residues. With 6 bases clipped from V and 5 bases from J, the junction kept 4 bases outside the gene matches. The CDR3 nucleotides read TGTGCCAGCAGATTAGCGGGGGGGCAAGATACGCAGTATTTT. Translating gives CASRLAGGQDTQYF.

Only a few counts were recorded for this clonotype. The rearrangement joins TRBV2 to TRBJ2-5; no clear D. CDR1 and CDR2 (germline): SNHLY, FYNNEI. V lost 7 bases to trimming and J lost 0 bases, with 6 bases between them. The CDR3 is 12 amino acids. The CDR3: CASIKYQETQYF. Written as DNA, the CDR3 is TGTGCCAGCATTAAGTACCAAGAGACCCAGTACTTC.

V and J are TRBV6-2 or TRBV6-3 and TRBJ1-5, with D perhaps matching TRBD1 (6 bases). V lost 0 bases and J lost 6, with 15 bases in between. This CDR3 has 16 amino acids. The V gene's germline CDR1 is MNHEY and CDR2 SVGEGT. This chain's CDR3 is CASSYSPGEIAQPQHF. CDR3 DNA: TGTGCCAGCAGTTACTCTCCAGGGGAGATAGCTCAGCCCCAGCATTTT.

The rearrangement joins TRBV30 to TRBJ1-2; maybe TRBD1 (6 bases). The CDR3 is 12 amino acids. CDR1 GTSNPN and CDR2 SVGIG come from the germline V gene (reference sequence). Trimming shortened V by 5 bases and J by 4 bases, and 11 bases separated the two germline ends. Here the CDR3 reads CAWAGVSYGYTF. CDR3 bases: TGTGCCTGGGCAGGGGTCTCCTATGGCTACACCTTC.

This clonotype was observed a few times. This chain joins TRBV12-3 or TRBV12-4 and TRBJ1-1; 7 bases are shared with TRBD1. The CDR3 runs 14 residues. The J segment lost 5 bases and the V segment lost 4 bases, leaving 7 bases of the junction unmatched. CDR3 sequence: CASSSQGVGTEAFF. In DNA form, the CDR3 reads TGTGCCAGCAGTTCGCAGGGGGTAGGGACTGAAGCTTTCTTT.

V and J are TRBV4-3 and TRBJ2-5; TRBD1 might be the D (6 bases). CDR1 LGHNA and CDR2 YSLEER come from the germline V gene. Trimming took 0 bases from V and 1 from J, leaving 12 bases between them. This CDR3 is built from 16 residues. The CDR3 DNA is TGCGCCAGCAGCCAAGATCATAGGGGGACCCAAGAGACCCAGTACTTC. Its translation: CASSQDHRGTQETQYF.

This clonotype was detected only a few times. This chain links TRBV4-2 with TRBJ1-2; 9 bases match TRBD1. V shed 1 base and J 4 bases; nucleotides not matched to a gene: 1. Germline V CDR1 and CDR2: LGHNA, YNFKEQ. The CDR3 length is 14 residues. For the CDR3, the DNA is TGTGCCAGCAGCCAAGGGGACAGGGTCTATGGCTACACCTTC. Translating gives CASSQGDRVYGYTF.

This clonotype was seen repeatedly, ten times or more. The V call is TRBV19, the J call TRBJ2-3; D uncertain. V lost 5 bases, J lost 4 bases, and 16 bases lay in between. Germline CDR1 and CDR2: LNHDA and SQIVND (reference sequence). This CDR3 spans 15 amino acids. The CDR3 coding sequence is TGTGCCAGTAGTCCAGCTATAATAGTTCCAGATACGCAGTATTTT. Amino acids: CASSPAIIVPDTQYF.

This clonotype showed up just a few times. The chain combines TRBV20-1 with TRBJ2-3; D remains ambiguous. The V end was cut by 3 bases, the J end by 0 bases, with 10 bases between. There are 14 residues in the CDR3. The germline gives CDR1 DFQATT, CDR2 SNEGSKA (reference sequence). The CDR3 region is CSARVQTSTDTQYF. The CDR3 bases are TGCAGTGCTAGGGTGCAGACTAGCACAGATACGCAGTATTTT.

V and J are TRBV12-3 or TRBV12-4 and TRBJ2-2; weak D call: TRBD2 (5 bases). With 7 bases removed from V and 3 bases from J, the gap between germline ends came to 6 bases. CDR3 length: 12 residues. For the CDR3, the DNA is TGTGCCAGCACGCGGGACACCGGGGAGCTGTTTTTT. Residues: CASTRDTGELFF.